There are many counts of the clone carrying this T cell receptor beta chain. Amplification yielded TCR beta CDR3 regions, with RNA transcripts as the source. HTBI primers drove first-round RT-PCR of the TCR CDR3. Each CDR3 protein is one row after TCRdb ran MiXCR on the multiplex PCR reads. The sample lists tens of thousands of distinct CDR3 sequences; roughly 50% were seen once. With 6 bases removed from V and 1 base from J, the gap between germline ends came to 9 bases. The germline CDR1 and CDR2 sequences are SNHLY and FYNNEI. The CDR3 consists of 13 residues. The data stem from a study of T cells in Graves' hyperthyroidism and ophthalmopathy. The diagnostic basis comprised clinical symptoms, serum thyroxine and TRAb, thyroid ultrasound and orbital computed tomography.

This chain joins TRBV2 and TRBJ1-1, with D maybe TRBD1 (5 bases). Sequencing was done on a sample of blood. This receptor was taken from a woman between 45 and 60 years old with Graves' hyperthyroidism that later progressed to Graves' ophthalmopathy. Here the CDR3 DNA reads TGTGCCAGCAGCTTTGACAGGAACACTGAAGCTTTCTTT. Its protein is CASSFDRNTEAFF.